The 5 T cell receptor beta chains in this list originate from one sample, sequenced in a study of blood T cell repertoires in COVID-19. Only in-frame clones appear in the TCRdb table, and some are missing; sequencing was by immunoSEQ multiplex PCR. The sample lists 200,000 to 250,000 clones, 84% seen once, with roughly 7% in the top ten. Sequenced sample: peripheral blood. The receptor set was obtained from a woman older than 75 with COVID-19, enrolled during active disease.

On this clone itself: The identical CDR3 is also encoded by other nucleotide sequences in the sample. In DNA, the CDR3 is TGTGCCAGCAGAAGGACAGGGACCGGCTACACCTTC. Translation gives CASRRTGTGYTF. The chain joins TRBV6-5 to TRBJ1-2; TRBD1 agrees at 8 bases. The junction had 5 bases not matched to a gene; V was cut back by 6 bases and J by 8 bases. The CDR3 is made up of 12 amino acids. The germline CDR1 and CDR2 sequences are MNHEY and SVGAGI.

This chain connects TRBV7-2 to TRBJ1-1, with 9 bases fitting TRBD1. Germline values: CDR1 SGHTA, CDR2 FQGNSA. This CDR3 is built from 15 residues. The ends lost 5 bases at V and 3 bases at J; junction bases unmatched: 7. In DNA, the CDR3 is TGTGCCAGCAGCCCGGACAGGGGAAGGCACACTGAAGCTTTCTTT. This sequence encodes CASSPDRGRHTEAFF.

V gene TRBV9 combines with J gene TRBJ1-3; the D is unclear. V was shortened by 4 bases and J by 0 bases, with 14 bases between the two germline ends. Germline CDR1 is SGDLS and CDR2 is YYNGEE. The CDR3 runs to 16 residues. This CDR3 is CASSNRGLSSGNTIYF. The CDR3 DNA reads TGTGCCAGCAGCAACCGAGGCCTCTCCTCTGGAAACACCATATATTTT.

This chain's CDR3 is CATLYRQGPKQFF. The CDR3 DNA follows: TGTGCCACCCTCTATAGACAGGGCCCGAAGCAGTTCTTC. The rearrangement links TRBV19 to TRBJ2-1; 7 nucleotides line up with TRBD1. Per the germline V gene, CDR1 is LNHDA and CDR2 is SQIVND (reference sequence). Losses at the gene ends were 10 bases for V and 11 bases for J; bases not matched to a gene: 14. The CDR3 covers 13 residues.

The CDR3 region is CASSSNLMNTEAFF. As DNA, the CDR3 is TGTGCCAGCAGTAGTAACTTAATGAACACTGAAGCTTTCTTT. The chain has TRBV6-5 and TRBJ1-1; no definite D call. The CDR3 loop spans 14 amino acids. Trimming removed 5 bases at V and 0 bases at J, with 10 bases between. CDR1 MNHEY and CDR2 SVGAGI come from the germline V gene.